One and the same sample provided the 32 T cell receptor beta chains below, sequenced in a study of cytomegalovirus exposure and HLA in healthy donors (dated by TCRdb to the late 2010s). The method behind the library was the immunoSEQ multiplex PCR assay. The multiplex PCR relied on a mix of 60 forward primers for TCR Vbeta segments and 13 reverse primers for TCR Jbeta segments. The table was pulled from immuneACCESS by TCRdb, which kept in-frame rearrangements only. Such tables lose some clones; where checked, under half of the loss comes from unresolved V genes, and the rest has no known cause. The sample has about 94,000 clones on record, more than 75% of them singletons. The ten largest make up 9% to 12% of the sample. The specimen sequenced was PBMCs. The receptors were sampled from a human donor in good health.

This chain connects TRBV4-1 to TRBJ2-1, with TRBD1 identical over 9 bases. CDR3 size: 15 residues. Germline trimming cut 5 bases from V and 4 bases from J; bases unmatched to any gene: 6. Germline lookup yields CDR1 MGHRA and CDR2 YSYEKL. The CDR3 is CASSVLDRGYNEQFF. The DNA for the CDR3 is TGCGCCAGCAGCGTATTGGACAGGGGATACAATGAGCAGTTCTTC.

J is TRBJ2-3 and V is TRBV5-6; weak D call: TRBD1 (5 bases). The CDR3 sequence is 19 residues long. V lost 0 bases and J lost 0, with 20 bases in between. Germline V gene sequence: CDR1 SGHDT, CDR2 YYEEEE. The CDR3 DNA follows: TGTGCCAGCAGCTTGGTTGTAGGGGCCTCATCCGATAGCACAGATACGCAGTATTTT. Its translation is CASSLVVGASSDSTDTQYF.

The chain links TRBV11-2 to TRBJ2-7, with D possibly matching TRBD1 (6 bases). V gave up 3 bases and J gave up 6 bases, with 18 bases separating them. Germline CDR1 and CDR2: SGHAT and FQNNGV. The CDR3 sequence is 15 residues long. The CDR3 DNA follows: TGTGCCAGCAGCTTCCGGGGCTCAGGGGTGGTCGAGCAGTACTTC. Its translation: CASSFRGSGVVEQYF.

Only one count was recorded for this clone. This sequence joins TRBV7-9 and TRBJ2-7; 9 nucleotides agree with TRBD1. This CDR3 comprises 15 residues. CDR1 and CDR2 from the germline V gene are SEHNR and FQNEAQ (reference sequence). The V and J ends lost 5 bases and 5 bases, in that order; junction bases with no gene match: 10. As DNA, the CDR3 is TGTGCCAGCAGCGGACCGGGACAGGGTCTTGACGAGCAGTACTTC. It encodes CASSGPGQGLDEQYF.

This chain joins TRBV2 and TRBJ2-1; the match to TRBD2 covers 13 bases. Germline CDR1 is SNHLY and CDR2 is FYNNEI. There are 15 residues in the CDR3. The trim removed 8 bases at V and 7 bases at J, leaving 8 bases unmatched. Here the CDR3 reads CASGGGTSGINEQFF. The DNA for the CDR3 is TGTGCCAGCGGGGGGGGGACTAGCGGGATAAATGAGCAGTTCTTC.

CDR3 amino acids: CSVVSGRAGGNIQYF. The CDR3 region has the DNA TGCAGCGTTGTTAGCGGGAGGGCCGGAGGAAACATTCAGTACTTC. The chain uses TRBV29-1 and TRBJ2-4; 11 bases are shared with TRBD2. V trimming: 4 bases; J trimming: 6 bases; junction bases outside the gene matches: 8. The CDR3 is 15 amino acids. Germline CDR1 SQVTM, CDR2 ANQGSEA. The whole variable domain, filled in from reference TRBV29-1 and TRBJ2-4, reads SAVISQKPSRDICQRGTSLTIQCQVDSQVTMMFWYRQQPGQSLTLIATANQGSEATYESGFVIDKFPISRPNLTFSTLTVSNMSPEDSSIYLCSVVSGRAGGNIQYFGAGTRLSVL.

V usage is TRBV25-1 and J usage is TRBJ1-1; a weak D match, TRBD1 (6 bases). This CDR3 comprises 13 residues. With 2 bases removed from V and 6 bases from J, the gap between germline ends came to 10 bases. Germline V gives CDR1 MGHDK, CDR2 SYGVNS. In nucleotides, the CDR3 is TGTGCCAGCAGTGAAAGACAGGCATCTGAAGCTTTCTTT. It translates to CASSERQASEAFF.

The chain recombines TRBV25-1 with TRBJ2-1; weak D call: TRBD2 (7 bases). The V end was cut by 11 bases, the J end by 7 bases, with 21 bases between. Germline CDR1 is MGHDK and CDR2 is SYGVNS. This CDR3 comprises 14 residues. The CDR3 DNA is TGTGCCGCAAGTGGGGGGGGGCGCGAAAATGAGCAGTTCTTC. It yields the protein CAASGGGRENEQFF.

The gene calls are TRBV6-1 and TRBJ2-7, with D hard to call. The CDR3 consists of 14 residues. V dropped 7 bases and J dropped 6 bases, with 19 bases sitting between them. Germline V gives CDR1 MNHNS, CDR2 SASEGT. CDR3 nucleotide sequence: TGTGCCAGCACTACGCTAACTCGGCGGTCCGAGCAGTACTTC. Translation gives CASTTLTRRSEQYF.

The V and J genes are TRBV28 and TRBJ2-7; D not certain. The V gene lost 5 bases and the J gene lost 1 base, with 12 bases spanning the gap. From germline, CDR1 is MDHEN and CDR2 SYDVKM. The CDR3 has 14 amino acids. DNA of the CDR3: TGTGCCAGCAGTCGAAGGAGTCTTTCCTACGAGCAGTACTTC. This encodes CASSRRSLSYEQYF.

The chain joins TRBV6-6 to TRBJ2-2; perhaps TRBD2 as D (6 bases). Trimming pared 0 bases from V and 6 bases from J, leaving 14 bases between. The CDR3 length is 16 residues. Germline lookup yields CDR1 MNHNY and CDR2 SVGAGI (reference sequence). CDR3 in DNA: TGTGCCAGCAGTTACTCAGGGACTGGAGGGTCCGGGGAGCTGTTTTTT. Protein: CASSYSGTGGSGELFF.

The rearrangement uses TRBV23-1 and TRBJ2-7; 8 bases fit TRBD1. TRBV23-1 is an ORF, with its function uncertain. V lost 2 bases and J lost 0; bases outside the gene matches: 3. The CDR3 loop spans 15 amino acids. The CDR3 nucleotides are TGCGCCAGCAGTCAAAAGGACAGGGTCTCCTACGAGCAGTACTTC. This sequence encodes CASSQKDRVSYEQYF.

Written as DNA, the CDR3 is TGTGCCAGCCAGGACAGTTCTTTCTATGGCTACACCTTC. Translating it yields CASQDSSFYGYTF. The J gene is TRBJ1-2, the V gene TRBV6-1; possibly TRBD1 for D (6 bases). The CDR3 loop spans 13 amino acids. The germline CDR1 and CDR2 sequences are MNHNS and SASEGT. V was shortened by 8 bases and J by 4 bases, with 14 bases between the two germline ends.

The genes are TRBV29-1 and TRBJ2-2; TRBD2 matches 8 bases. The ends lost 7 bases at V and 5 bases at J; junction bases unmatched: 9. The V gene's germline CDR1 is SQVTM and CDR2 ANQGSEA. The CDR3 is 14 amino acids. This chain's CDR3 is CSANDGTRTGELFF. In nucleotides, the CDR3 is TGCAGCGCGAACGACGGGACTAGGACCGGGGAGCTGTTTTTT.

V usage is TRBV7-2 and J usage is TRBJ2-7, with TRBD1 matching 8 bases. CDR3 size: 15 residues. CDR1 and CDR2 from the germline V gene are SGHTA and FQGNSA. Trimming at V came to 6 bases and at J to 2 bases, leaving 9 bases not matched to a gene. This CDR3 is CASRIPGTGPYEQYF. Here the CDR3 DNA reads TGTGCCAGCAGAATCCCCGGGACAGGCCCCTACGAGCAGTACTTC.

V usage is TRBV27 and J usage is TRBJ2-1, with 7 bases lining up with TRBD1. This CDR3 is 17 amino acids long. Germline-derived CDR1 and CDR2 are MNHEY and SMNVEV (reference sequence). Trimming took 5 bases from V and 0 from J; bases not matched to a gene: 10. CDR3 bases: TGTGCCAGCAGTCTAGGGGGCCGTACTAGCTCCTACAATGAGCAGTTCTTC. The encoded protein is CASSLGGRTSSYNEQFF.

The V call is TRBV5-5, the J call TRBJ2-7; 9 positions agree with TRBD1. J lost 3 bases, V lost 4 bases, and 8 bases had no gene match. This CDR3 comprises 15 residues. The germline gives CDR1 SGHKS, CDR2 YYEKEE (reference sequence). The CDR3 is CASSSPGTGYYEQYF. CDR3 nucleotides: TGTGCCAGCAGCAGTCCAGGGACAGGGTACTACGAGCAGTACTTC.

The rearrangement links TRBV5-4 to TRBJ1-1, with a possible D match to TRBD1 (6 bases). This CDR3 region has 15 residues. Germline CDR1 and CDR2: SGHNT and YYREEE (reference sequence). The germline V and J ends were trimmed by 4 bases and 0 bases, with 13 bases remaining between them. In DNA, the CDR3 is TGTGCCAGCAGCGGGGGACAAGAGGTGAACACTGAAGCTTTCTTT. It is translated as CASSGGQEVNTEAFF.

This clone is a singleton in its sample. J is TRBJ2-7 and V is TRBV11-1; TRBD1 matches at 7 bases. This CDR3 is built from 14 residues. The germline V gene encodes CDR1 SGHAT and CDR2 FQDESV (reference sequence). Trimming removed 7 bases from V and 5 bases from J; junction bases left unmatched: 11. DNA of the CDR3: TGTGCCAGCACCTCCGAAGGGCAGGGGGACGAGCAGTACTTC. Encoded protein: CASTSEGQGDEQYF.

V is TRBV7-2 and J is TRBJ2-5; 8 bases map to TRBD2. The CDR3 is 13 residues long. V was clipped by 5 bases and J by 5 bases; unmatched bases: 4. CDR1 and CDR2 from the germline V gene are SGHTA and FQGNSA. The CDR3 spells CASSTSSGETQYF. CDR3 DNA sequence: TGTGCCAGCAGCACCTCTAGCGGGGAGACCCAGTACTTC.

V and J are TRBV7-9 and TRBJ1-1, with 7 bases matching TRBD1. Germline trimming cut 6 bases from V and 11 bases from J; bases unmatched to any gene: 9. Germline V lookup: CDR1 SEHNR, CDR2 FQNEAQ (reference sequence). The CDR3 has 12 residues. The CDR3 coding sequence is TGTGCCAGCAGAGGGACAGAAGGGTCGGCTTTCTTT. This codes for CASRGTEGSAFF.

About this clone: The germline gene is not matched at one end of the junction; a read error may be the cause. DNA for the CDR3: TGTGCTAGCAGTTTGATTCTAGGGGCCAACGTCCTGACTTTC. It specifies CASSLILGANVLTF. This chain links TRBV7-7 with TRBJ2-6; D is undetermined. The germline V gene has CDR1 SSHAT and CDR2 FNYEAQ (reference sequence). There are 14 residues in the CDR3.

The rearrangement links TRBV18 to TRBJ2-7, with D perhaps matching TRBD2 (5 bases). The germline V gene has CDR1 KGHSH and CDR2 LQKENI. The CDR3 sequence is 14 residues long. Trimming took off 3 bases at V and 0 bases at J, with 9 bases between the two ends. CDR3 protein: CASSPEGTSYEQYF. In DNA form, the CDR3 reads TGTGCCAGCTCACCCGAGGGAACCTCCTACGAGCAGTACTTC.

The V gene is TRBV2, the J gene TRBJ1-5; D not resolved. Germline-derived CDR1 and CDR2 are SNHLY and FYNNEI. V was cut by 8 bases and J by 7 bases, with 18 bases left in between. This CDR3 comprises 14 residues. CDR3 nucleotide sequence: TGTGCCAGCGCCAGACCGATGCCAGGACAGCCCCAGCATTTT. Its translation: CASARPMPGQPQHF.

The chain joins TRBV6-1 to TRBJ1-5; D perhaps matches TRBD1 (6 bases). CDR1 and CDR2 from the germline V gene are MNHNS and SASEGT. Trimming stripped 3 bases from V and 6 bases from J, with 12 bases between. This CDR3 contains 14 residues. The CDR3: CASSEWGPGQPQHF. CDR3 nucleotide sequence: TGTGCCAGCAGTGAGTGGGGGCCAGGTCAGCCCCAGCATTTT.

A few counts support this clone. The chain joins TRBV5-6 to TRBJ1-4; 7 bases are a match to TRBD1. V was clipped by 4 bases and J by 3 bases; unmatched bases: 6. CDR1 is SGHDT, CDR2 YYEEEE, per germline. There are 15 residues in the CDR3. CDR3 amino acids: CASSLGGGPNEKLFF. Here the CDR3 DNA reads TGTGCCAGCAGCCTTGGAGGGGGCCCTAATGAAAAACTGTTTTTT.

This chain uses TRBV6-1 with TRBJ1-2; 7 nucleotides line up with TRBD1. This CDR3 has 13 amino acids. Trimming cost V 2 bases and J 6 bases; bases outside gene matches: 3. Germline lookup yields CDR1 MNHNS and CDR2 SASEGT. The CDR3, as DNA: TGTGCCAGCAGTGAATATGGACAGGATGGCTACACCTTC. This encodes CASSEYGQDGYTF.

V usage is TRBV27 and J usage is TRBJ1-5; D call uncertain. Germline V gives CDR1 MNHEY, CDR2 SMNVEV (reference sequence). The V end lost 6 bases, the J end lost 3 bases, and 6 bases lay between the germline ends. The CDR3 loop spans 12 amino acids. As DNA, the CDR3 is TGTGCCAGCAGCTCCCCCAATCAGCCCCAGCATTTT. Translation gives CASSSPNQPQHF.

This CDR3 is CASSTGLAGRHNEQFF. The DNA of the CDR3 is TGTGCCAGCAGCACGGGACTAGCGGGGCGTCACAATGAGCAGTTCTTC. This chain joins TRBV7-6 and TRBJ2-1, with TRBD2 matching over 13 bases. Germline CDR1 reads SGHVS; CDR2 reads FNYEAQ. Unmatched junction bases numbered 6, after V lost 5 bases and J lost 5 bases. This CDR3 spans 16 amino acids.

The V gene is TRBV29-1, the J gene TRBJ2-3; 9 bases fit TRBD2. Germline V gene data show CDR1 as SQVTM and CDR2 as ANQGSEA. The V gene end was trimmed by 3 bases and the J gene end by 1 base; junction bases not matched to a gene: 8. CDR3 length: 16 amino acids. This chain's CDR3 is CSVEDSGGRRTDTQYF. In DNA form, the CDR3 reads TGCAGCGTTGAGGATAGCGGGGGTCGTCGCACAGATACGCAGTATTTT.

This chain connects TRBV15 to TRBJ2-5, with 9 nucleotides matching TRBD1. This CDR3 comprises 16 residues. The germline CDR1 and CDR2 sequences are LNHNV and YYDKDF (reference sequence). J gave up 5 bases and V 0 bases, and 7 bases lay outside the gene matches. The CDR3 region is CATSRDRGTGSETQYF. The CDR3 region has the DNA TGTGCCACCAGCAGAGATAGGGGGACAGGGTCGGAGACCCAGTACTTC. Full variable domain (outside the CDR3, taken from reference TRBV15 and TRBJ2-5): DAMVIQNPRYQVTQFGKPVTLSCSQTLNHNVMYWYQQKSSQAPKLLFHYYDKDFNNEADTPDNFQSRRPNTSFCFLDIRSPGLGDTAMYLCATSRDRGTGSETQYFGPGTRLLVL.

The chain combines TRBV7-8 with TRBJ2-2; TRBD1 matches 8 bases. The CDR3 runs to 15 residues. Per the germline V gene, CDR1 is SGHVS and CDR2 is FQNEAQ. V lost 6 bases and J lost 1; bases outside the gene matches: 4. CDR3 in DNA: TGTGCCAGCAGGGCCGGGACAGGGAACACCGGGGAGCTGTTTTTT. Its translation is CASRAGTGNTGELFF.